This T cell receptor beta chain was observed in a study of blood T cell repertoires in COVID-19 (dated by TCRdb to the early 2020s). About the investigation overall: The collaborator samples originated in the United States, Italy and Spain and spanned the acute and convalescent phases of COVID-19. The repertoires were released in a freely available public database intended as a resource for research on the immune response to SARS-CoV-2. The samples were drawn from the first 160 participants of the ongoing ImmuneRACE study and from roughly 1,300 subjects provided by 6 global collaborators. The prospective study material was composed of cDNA or gDNA derived from T cells, B-cell-depleted T cells, or PBMCs. Where available, HLA class I and class II types were obtained from metadata supplied by the sample provider rather than from assay-based typing. The sample metadata nearly always contained a de-identified subject ID, COVID-19 status, age in years and sex. The dataset comprised deeply sampled blood TCRbeta repertoires from subjects exposed to, actively infected with, or recovered from COVID-19. What the work shows at the level of the full study, not this receptor alone: The quantity of clinical and demographic metadata differed by source and by participant and was supplied without curation.

Comments on this clone: Its cognate antigen has yet to be identified. Per-nucleotide qualities are absent, and no much larger clonotype sits a single base away.

Each collaborating institution followed its own protocols to collect whole blood in K2EDTA tubes. For TCRbeta analysis, collaborator samples were shipped as frozen whole blood, as isolated PBMCs, or as DNA extracted from either sample type. The immunoSEQ Assay, a bias-controlled multiplex PCR, was used to amplify TCRbeta CDR3 regions from genomic DNA. As for the authors' bioinformatics: Within the assay, amplification of reference gene primers was used to estimate how many nucleated cells each sample contained. To quantify the absolute abundance of each unique TCRbeta CDR3 rearrangement, sequence reads were collapsed and filtered. Productive Simpson clonality was computed per sample as the square root of Simpson's diversity index over productive rearrangements. Entries here come from immuneACCESS through TCRdb and include only in-frame sequences with V and J called. Some clones fail to appear in such tables; in the studies checked, an unresolved V gene covers under half of the shortfall, and the cause of the remainder is unknown. V and J calls and clone size follow that table, whereas D and trimming were derived from the DNA. In all, the sample holds under 100,000 clones, and 89% of those were seen once. The top ten hold about 3.7% of the sample.

Including cysteine and phenylalanine, the CDR3 has 15 amino acids. The DNA shown is the 45-base CDR3, in frame from base 1. The germline V gene yields MRHNA for CDR1 and SNTAGT for CDR2. The V and J ends are trimmed by 5 bases and 3 bases, leaving 17 bases between them. The sample comprised peripheral blood. In this chain, TRBV6-4 is recombined with TRBJ2-7, with a tentative D gene TRBD2 over 6 matching bases. This TCR derives from a woman in her sixties or seventies with acute or convalescent COVID-19. The CDR3 here reads CASSTGLQHNYEQYF. The bases are TGTGCCAGCAGTACGGGACTTCAGCATAACTACGAGCAGTACTTC.